The 30 T cell receptor beta chains below come from one sample, sequenced in a study of CD8+ T cells in alopecia areata. Isolated RNA was reverse transcribed into cDNA used as the sequencing template. Here immunoSEQ multiplex PCR was the method, and the copy in TCRdb shows in-frame clones only, minus some. The sample records 170,000 or so clones, 50% to 65% being singletons. Specified treatment: oral pan-JAK inhibitor, 5-10 mg twice daily. The sample in question was CD8+ T cells sorted from blood, obtained at week 24, from a patient treated with tofacitinib. These receptors all stem from a human donor with alopecia areata.

The rearrangement joins TRBV9 to TRBJ2-2; weak D call: TRBD1 (6 bases). Trimming cost V 0 bases and J 5 bases, with 11 bases left between them. The germline V gene has CDR1 SGDLS and CDR2 YYNGEE. This CDR3 spans 15 amino acids. The CDR3 bases are TGTGCCAGCAGCGTAGGAGGGGGACCTACCGGGGAGCTGTTTTTT. Translating it yields CASSVGGGPTGELFF.

The chain couples TRBV27 to TRBJ2-3; 9 nucleotides line up with TRBD2. This CDR3 has 15 residues. Germline V gene lookup returns CDR1 MNHEY and CDR2 SMNVEV (reference sequence). Unmatched junction bases numbered 11, after V lost 7 bases and J lost 6 bases. The CDR3 region has the DNA TGTGCCAGCATGCCTAGCGGGGACTTTATTGATACGCAGTATTTT. The encoded protein is CASMPSGDFIDTQYF.

J is TRBJ2-7 and V is TRBV9, with no clear D. The germline CDR1 and CDR2 sequences are SGDLS and YYNGEE. V lost 2 bases to trimming and J lost 1 base, with 10 bases between them. The CDR3 totals 14 residues. In nucleotides, the CDR3 is TGTGCCAGCAGCGTTGAGTCGCAATCCTACGAGCAGTACTTC. Its translation is CASSVESQSYEQYF.

This sequence joins TRBV4-3 and TRBJ1-2; TRBD1 matches 7 bases. V trimming: 5 bases; J trimming: 1 base; junction bases outside the gene matches: 10. The CDR3 extends over 16 amino acids. The germline gives CDR1 LGHNA, CDR2 YSLEER. CDR3 coding DNA: TGCGCCAGCAGCAAATCCGGGACAGCCAGTAACTATGGCTACACCTTC. It specifies CASSKSGTASNYGYTF.

The J gene is TRBJ2-7, the V gene TRBV29-1, with 11 bases aligning to TRBD2. There are 14 residues in the CDR3. CDR1 is SQVTM and CDR2 is ANQGSEA in the germline V gene. The trim removed 6 bases at V and 3 bases at J, leaving 7 bases unmatched. CDR3: CSVLTGTSGYEQYF. DNA for the CDR3: TGCAGCGTGTTGACCGGGACTAGCGGCTACGAGCAGTACTTC.

The chain links TRBV30 to TRBJ1-6; a possible D gene is TRBD1 (5 bases). The CDR3 length is 13 residues. The V and J ends lost 0 bases and 6 bases respectively, with 6 bases between them. Per the germline V gene, CDR1 is GTSNPN and CDR2 is SVGIG (reference sequence). CDR3 amino acids: CAWSVQANSPLHF. For the CDR3, the DNA is TGTGCCTGGAGTGTACAGGCTAATTCACCCCTCCACTTT. Together with reference TRBV30 and TRBJ1-6, the CDR3 gives the full variable domain: SQTIHQWPATLVQPVGSPLSLECTVEGTSNPNLYWYRQAAGRGLQLLFYSVGIGQISSEVPQNLSASRPQDRQFILSSKKLLLSDSGFYLCAWSVQANSPLHFGNGTRLTVT.

The chain joins TRBV5-6 to TRBJ1-4; 10 nucleotides match TRBD1. V dropped 2 bases and J dropped 6; count of bases not matched to a gene: 1. The CDR3 runs to 14 residues. Germline V gene sequence: CDR1 SGHDT, CDR2 YYEEEE. The CDR3 is CASSFGTGDEKLFF. The CDR3 coding sequence is TGTGCCAGCAGCTTTGGGACAGGGGATGAAAAACTGTTTTTT.

The rearrangement joins TRBV29-1 to TRBJ2-6; 8 bases line up with TRBD1. The length of the CDR3 is 16 residues. Per the germline V gene, CDR1 is SQVTM and CDR2 is ANQGSEA. V was pared by 6 bases and J by 0 bases, with 7 bases of the junction left unmatched. CDR3 sequence: CSVRDRIFSGANVLTF. The DNA of the CDR3 is TGCAGCGTGAGGGACAGGATCTTCTCTGGGGCCAACGTCCTGACTTTC.

CDR3 sequence reads: CASSEQAGDAYYEQYF. The CDR3 DNA follows: TGTGCCAGCAGTGAACAGGCAGGGGATGCCTACTACGAGCAGTACTTC. The V call is TRBV6-1, the J call TRBJ2-7, with D possibly TRBD1 on 6 matching bases. The CDR3 sequence is 16 residues long. V lost 2 bases to trimming and J lost 3 bases, with 17 bases between them. In germline, CDR1 is MNHNS, CDR2 SASEGT.

V usage is TRBV29-1 and J usage is TRBJ2-7, with TRBD1 matching over 11 bases. The length of the CDR3 is 13 residues. Germline V CDR1 and CDR2: SQVTM, ANQGSEA. V lost 6 bases to trimming and J lost 1 base; unmatched junction nucleotides: 2. The CDR3 sequence: CSVGTGGSYEQYF. The DNA of the CDR3 is TGCAGCGTAGGGACAGGGGGATCCTACGAGCAGTACTTC.

This chain uses TRBV5-1 with TRBJ1-1; D possibly corresponds to TRBD1 (5 bases). The CDR3 contains 13 residues. V lost 2 bases and J 2 bases, leaving 7 bases between the germline ends. Germline loops: CDR1 SGHRS, CDR2 YFSETQ. In DNA form, the CDR3 reads TGCGCCAGCAGCTTCCGGGACAACACTGAAGCTTTCTTT. Translated, it gives CASSFRDNTEAFF.

The rearrangement joins TRBV9 to TRBJ2-1; 7 bases align to TRBD2. Per the germline V gene, CDR1 is SGDLS and CDR2 is YYNGEE. The J segment lost 10 bases and the V segment lost 0 bases, leaving 4 bases of the junction unmatched. The CDR3 extends over 13 amino acids. In DNA, the CDR3 is TGTGCCAGCAGCGTAGGGGGTAGCGGGGAGCAGTTCTTC. As protein: CASSVGGSGEQFF. The complete variable domain, with remaining parts taken from reference TRBV9 and TRBJ2-1, reads DSGVTQTPKHLITATGQRVTLRCSPRSGDLSVYWYQQSLDQGLQFLIQYYNGEERAKGNILERFSAQQFPDLHSELNLSSLELGDSALYFCASSVGGSGEQFFGPGTRLTVL.

There are a few counts of this clone. The chain carries TRBV11-2 and TRBJ2-3; D is unclear. The CDR3 has 13 residues. V was clipped by 1 base and J by 7 bases, with 9 bases between them. CDR1 SGHAT and CDR2 FQNNGV come from the germline V gene. CDR3 DNA: TGTGCCAGCAGCTTAGCTTCTGCAAATACGCAGTATTTT. It translates to CASSLASANTQYF.

The chain carries TRBV10-3 and TRBJ2-1; TRBD2 might be the D (5 bases). V lost 1 base and J lost 8, with 9 bases in between. CDR1 and CDR2 from the germline V gene are ENHRY and SYGVKD. The CDR3 extends over 13 amino acids. The CDR3 DNA reads TGTGCCATCAGTGAGTTCGCGGGCCATGAGCAGTTCTTC. Its protein is CAISEFAGHEQFF.

This chain connects TRBV7-2 to TRBJ2-3; D is unresolved. V lost 5 bases and J 3 bases, leaving 12 bases between the germline ends. CDR3 length: 14 amino acids. The germline V gene has CDR1 SGHTA and CDR2 FQGNSA. The CDR3 region has the DNA TGTGCCAGCAGCCCCGGTTATTGGACAGATACGCAGTATTTT. The encoded protein is CASSPGYWTDTQYF.

The chain links TRBV27 to TRBJ1-5; D may be TRBD1 (5 bases). The V and J ends lost 2 bases and 0 bases respectively, with 8 bases between them. Germline lookup yields CDR1 MNHEY and CDR2 SMNVEV (reference sequence). This CDR3 region has 15 residues. CDR3 bases: TGTGCCAGCAGTTTAAACGGGGCTAGCAATCAGCCCCAGCATTTT. Residues: CASSLNGASNQPQHF.

The gene calls are TRBV15 and TRBJ2-5; D remains ambiguous. The CDR3 contains 14 residues. The V end was cut by 0 bases, the J end by 4 bases, with 9 bases between. The V gene's germline CDR1 is LNHNV and CDR2 YYDKDF (reference sequence). The CDR3 DNA is TGTGCCACCAGCAGAGATATGGGGTTAGAGACCCAGTACTTC. This codes for CATSRDMGLETQYF.

This clone has only a few counts. The chain recombines TRBV4-3 with TRBJ2-2; D possibly corresponds to TRBD1 (6 bases). This CDR3 comprises 15 residues. V lost 4 bases and J 1 base, leaving 10 bases between the germline ends. Germline CDR1 LGHNA, CDR2 YSLEER. CDR3 residues: CASSPGTLNTGELFF. The CDR3 DNA follows: TGCGCCAGCAGCCCCGGGACACTGAACACCGGGGAGCTGTTTTTT.

Only a few counts were recorded for this clone. This sequence joins TRBV9 and TRBJ2-6, with D uncertain. V dropped 5 bases and J dropped 0 bases, with 12 bases sitting between them. Germline CDR1 and CDR2: SGDLS and YYNGEE. The CDR3 runs 16 residues. The CDR3 spells CASSPGFLSGANVLTF. The CDR3 DNA reads TGTGCCAGCAGTCCAGGTTTTCTCTCTGGGGCCAACGTCCTGACTTTC.

The J gene is TRBJ1-1, the V gene TRBV9, with a tentative D call TRBD1 (5 bases). The V gene's germline CDR1 is SGDLS and CDR2 YYNGEE. With 0 bases removed from V and 2 bases from J, the gap between germline ends came to 8 bases. This CDR3 has 14 residues. The CDR3 here is CASSVEGDNTEAFF. CDR3 coding DNA: TGTGCCAGCAGCGTAGAAGGGGATAACACTGAAGCTTTCTTT.

The CDR3 bases are TGTGCCAGCAGCCCAGGCCGGGGGGGGGCCTACGAGCAGTACTTC. Translation gives CASSPGRGGAYEQYF. This chain joins TRBV7-6 and TRBJ2-7, with TRBD2 identical over 8 bases. CDR3 length: 15 amino acids. Germline assignment: CDR1 SGHVS and CDR2 FNYEAQ. Trimming removed 5 bases from V and 2 bases from J; junction bases left unmatched: 8.

Concerning this clone: Sequence at one end of the junction differs from germline and may be a read error. V and J are TRBV27 and TRBJ2-7; D is unclear. This CDR3 spans 13 amino acids. Germline assignment: CDR1 MNHEY and CDR2 SMNVEV (reference sequence). This CDR3 is CASSISGLGEQYF. The CDR3 region has the DNA TGTGCCAGCAGTATATCCGGTTTAGGCGAGCAGTACTTC.

This chain joins TRBV5-6 and TRBJ2-1; D remains ambiguous. CDR1 and CDR2 from the germline V gene are SGHDT and YYEEEE. CDR3 length equals 12 residues. Trimming cost V 0 bases and J 12 bases, with 10 bases left between them. CDR3 coding DNA: TGTGCCAGCAGCTTGGTTGCGGTGGGGCAGTTCTTC. Translated, it gives CASSLVAVGQFF.

The chain has TRBV4-3 and TRBJ1-6, with 9 positions matching TRBD1. Germline V lookup: CDR1 LGHNA, CDR2 YSLEER. The J segment lost 7 bases and the V segment lost 2 bases, leaving 3 bases of the junction unmatched. CDR3 length: 15 residues. CDR3 coding DNA: TGCGCCAGCAGCCAAACACAGGGGGCCAATTCACCCCTCCACTTT. It codes for CASSQTQGANSPLHF.

The rearrangement uses TRBV29-1 and TRBJ1-2; D unclear. Trimming removed 4 bases at V and 4 bases at J, with 7 bases between. Per the germline V gene, CDR1 is SQVTM and CDR2 is ANQGSEA. The CDR3 spans 11 residues. DNA for the CDR3: TGCAGCGTTGTGAGCGGCTATGGCTACACCTTC. As protein: CSVVSGYGYTF.

This clone was counted once. The chain joins TRBV2 to TRBJ2-7, with 7 nucleotides matching TRBD1. CDR1 is SNHLY, CDR2 FYNNEI, per germline. The CDR3 totals 16 residues. The J segment lost 0 bases and the V segment lost 2 bases, leaving 7 bases of the junction unmatched. CDR3: CASSETLTGSSYEQYF. The CDR3 DNA reads TGTGCCAGCAGTGAAACCTTGACAGGGAGCTCCTACGAGCAGTACTTC.

The chain uses TRBV4-3 and TRBJ1-4; the D gene is possibly TRBD1 (5 bases). The V end was cut by 1 base, the J end by 8 bases, with 8 bases between. CDR1 and CDR2 (germline): LGHNA, YSLEER. The CDR3 spans 13 residues. DNA of the CDR3: TGCGCCAGCAGCCAAGCAGGGAGGGAAAAACTGTTTTTT. Translated, it gives CASSQAGREKLFF.

The V and J genes are TRBV7-2 and TRBJ2-2; 10 bases fit TRBD2. This CDR3 is built from 16 residues. The germline V gene encodes CDR1 SGHTA and CDR2 FQGNSA. V gave up 3 bases and J gave up 4 bases; unmatched junction bases: 5. CDR3 in amino acids: CASSFTSGVFTGELFF. CDR3 nucleotides: TGTGCCAGCAGCTTTACTAGCGGGGTCTTCACCGGGGAGCTGTTTTTT.

The chain joins TRBV15 to TRBJ2-2, with D possibly matching TRBD1 (5 bases). CDR1 is LNHNV, CDR2 YYDKDF, per germline (reference sequence). V was cut by 3 bases and J by 2 bases, with 7 bases left in between. The CDR3 spans 14 residues. CDR3 DNA: TGTGCCACCAGCAGTCAGGGTAACACCGGGGAGCTGTTTTTT. Its protein is CATSSQGNTGELFF.

This clone appeared a few times. The V gene is TRBV9, the J gene TRBJ1-2; D may be TRBD1 (6 bases). Germline loops: CDR1 SGDLS, CDR2 YYNGEE. Trimming removed 0 bases at V and 7 bases at J, with 16 bases between. CDR3 length: 15 amino acids. The CDR3 loop is CASSVGDTVAAGYTF. The CDR3 DNA sequence: TGTGCCAGCAGCGTAGGGGACACCGTGGCGGCTGGCTACACCTTC.